This entry lists 26 T cell receptor beta chains sequenced from one sample in a study of T cell responses to AZD1222 COVID-19 vaccine. The repertoire was sequenced with immunoSEQ multiplex PCR; TCRdb's copy has only in-frame clones and lacks some. The profile shows some 95,000 clones, under 90% of them singletons. Here the sequenced sample was peripheral blood, taken on day 0 of MenACWY control vaccination. The receptors come from an adult in good health.

The rearrangement uses TRBV9 and TRBJ2-2; 7 nucleotides line up with TRBD2. CDR1 is SGDLS, CDR2 YYNGEE, per germline. This CDR3 is built from 14 residues. J was trimmed by 7 bases and V by 4 bases; bases with no gene match: 7. The CDR3 nucleotides are TGTGCCAGCAGCTCTAACGGGGAGGGCGGGGAGCTGTTTTTT. It is translated as CASSSNGEGGELFF.

This clone was seen a single time. The rearrangement uses TRBV7-8 and TRBJ2-3; D unresolved. Between the trimmed V and J ends, which lost 3 bases and 10 bases, there was a span of 11 bases. Per the germline V gene, CDR1 is SGHVS and CDR2 is FQNEAQ. The CDR3 contains 12 residues. CDR3 bases: TGTGCCAGCAGCTTTGGGCCTCGGGCGCAGTATTTT. Its translation is CASSFGPRAQYF. Looking up the rest from reference TRBV7-8 and TRBJ2-3 gives the full variable domain: GAGVSQSPRYKVAKRGQDVALRCDPISGHVSLFWYQQALGQGPEFLTYFQNEAQLDKSGLPSDRFFAERPEGSVSTLKIQRTQQEDSAVYLCASSFGPRAQYFGPGTRLTVL.

The rearrangement uses TRBV5-1 and TRBJ1-1; no definite D call. V lost 0 bases and J 0 bases, leaving 9 bases between the germline ends. This CDR3 spans 15 amino acids. Germline assignment: CDR1 SGHRS and CDR2 YFSETQ. The CDR3 loop reads CASSLVSGMNTEAFF. The CDR3 region has the DNA TGCGCCAGCAGCTTGGTCTCCGGGATGAACACTGAAGCTTTCTTT.

Only one count was recorded for this clone. The V gene is TRBV12-5, the J gene TRBJ1-5; 7 bases map to TRBD1. V trimming: 1 base; J trimming: 5 bases; junction bases outside the gene matches: 11. Germline V gene sequence: CDR1 LGHNT, CDR2 FRNRAP. The CDR3 is 17 residues long. For the CDR3, the DNA is TGTGCTAGTGGTTTGGCCGCCGACAGGGTCAATTATCAGCCCCAGCATTTT. The encoded protein is CASGLAADRVNYQPQHF.

The chain couples TRBV19 to TRBJ1-5; maybe TRBD1 (5 bases). CDR1 is LNHDA and CDR2 is SQIVND in the germline V gene (reference sequence). V gave up 3 bases and J gave up 2 bases, with 20 bases separating them. The CDR3 extends over 18 amino acids. The CDR3 here is CASSIPDIFRRGNQPQHF. The CDR3 region has the DNA TGTGCCAGTAGTATCCCGGACATTTTCCGCAGGGGCAATCAGCCCCAGCATTTT.

V gene TRBV7-2 combines with J gene TRBJ1-1; D remains unclear. Per germline, CDR1 SGHTA and CDR2 FQGNSA. CDR3 length: 15 residues. V was clipped by 5 bases and J by 5 bases, with 18 bases between them. CDR3 DNA: TGTGCCAGCAGCCCTGTGAGGGTAGGAGGTACTGAAGCTTTCTTT. Protein product: CASSPVRVGGTEAFF.

This rearrangement joins TRBV7-9 to TRBJ2-7, with TRBD1 matching 10 bases. This CDR3 has 15 residues. Germline V gives CDR1 SEHNR, CDR2 FQNEAQ (reference sequence). With V trimmed by 5 bases and J by 0 bases, 4 bases remained unmatched. The CDR3 here is CASSPWTGGSYEQYF. The CDR3 DNA follows: TGTGCCAGCAGCCCGTGGACAGGGGGCTCCTACGAGCAGTACTTC. Combining the CDR3 with reference TRBV7-9 and TRBJ2-7 gives the whole variable domain DTGVSQNPRHKITKRGQNVTFRCDPISEHNRLYWYRQTLGQGPEFLTYFQNEAQLEKSRLLSDRFSAERPKGSFSTLEIQRTEQGDSAMYLCASSPWTGGSYEQYFGPGTRLTVT.

V gene TRBV6-6 combines with J gene TRBJ1-5; D is perhaps TRBD1 (5 bases). V was trimmed by 4 bases and J by 0 bases, leaving 13 bases between them. The CDR3 totals 16 residues. The germline V gene encodes CDR1 MNHNY and CDR2 SVGAGI (reference sequence). This CDR3 is CASSSTVSYSNQPQHF. CDR3 nucleotide sequence: TGTGCCAGCAGTTCGACAGTGAGTTATAGCAATCAGCCCCAGCATTTT.

The genes are TRBV7-9 and TRBJ1-1; TRBD1 matches 7 bases. V shed 5 bases, J shed 5 bases, and the junction held 8 bases outside the gene matches. Germline assignment: CDR1 SEHNR and CDR2 FQNEAQ (reference sequence). This CDR3 is 14 amino acids long. The CDR3 DNA is TGTGCCAGCAGCCCGAGTACAGGGGAGACTGAAGCTTTCTTT. Translating gives CASSPSTGETEAFF.

The J gene is TRBJ2-3, the V gene TRBV10-3; 7 positions agree with TRBD2. The CDR3 sequence is 13 residues long. Germline values: CDR1 ENHRY, CDR2 SYGVKD. V lost 10 bases, J lost 2 bases, and 6 bases stayed unmatched. CDR3 DNA sequence: TGTGCCACCGTAGCGGGCCTCACAGATACGCAGTATTTT. Its translation: CATVAGLTDTQYF.

V usage is TRBV30 and J usage is TRBJ1-3; D is undetermined. CDR3 size: 15 residues. The germline V and J ends were trimmed by 4 bases and 0 bases, with 13 bases remaining between them. Germline loops: CDR1 GTSNPN, CDR2 SVGIG (reference sequence). The CDR3 DNA sequence: TGTGCCTGGACCCTAGACGTTCTCTCTGGAAACACCATATATTTT. Translation: CAWTLDVLSGNTIYF.

The chain combines TRBV4-1 with TRBJ1-4; D uncertain. The CDR3 has 16 amino acids. Germline loops: CDR1 MGHRA, CDR2 YSYEKL. V shed 1 base and J shed 0 bases, with 9 bases lying between them. The CDR3 loop is CASSQVILSTNEKLFF. CDR3 coding DNA: TGCGCCAGCAGCCAAGTTATTCTTTCAACTAATGAAAAACTGTTTTTT.

V and J are TRBV5-1 and TRBJ2-2, with 7 bases identical to TRBD1. This CDR3 is 15 amino acids long. Trimming at V came to 2 bases and at J to 3 bases, leaving 4 bases not matched to a gene. Germline CDR1 and CDR2: SGHRS and YFSETQ. The CDR3 reads CASSFGQDDTGELFF. CDR3 coding DNA: TGCGCCAGCAGCTTTGGACAGGATGACACCGGGGAGCTGTTTTTT.

The chain joins TRBV5-1 to TRBJ2-7; 10 nucleotides align to TRBD1. Trimming removed 3 bases from V and 5 bases from J; junction bases left unmatched: 20. The CDR3 extends over 19 amino acids. Germline values: CDR1 SGHRS, CDR2 YFSETQ. CDR3 bases: TGCGCCAGCAGCTCCCTCGGGACAGGGGCTAAGGGGATCGTGGACGAGCAGTACTTC. It is translated as CASSSLGTGAKGIVDEQYF.

The chain employs TRBV6-5 and TRBJ1-1; possibly TRBD1 for D (5 bases). Germline-derived CDR1 and CDR2 are MNHEY and SVGAGI. The CDR3 has 14 residues. Trimming cost V 1 base and J 2 bases, with 8 bases left between them. CDR3 loop: CASSYFRDNTEAFF. CDR3 bases: TGTGCCAGCAGTTACTTCCGGGACAACACTGAAGCTTTCTTT.

This chain's CDR3 is CASSLGTGRETQYF. CDR3 nucleotide sequence: TGTGCCAGCAGCTTAGGGACAGGACGGGAGACCCAGTACTTC. V and J are TRBV7-9 and TRBJ2-5; 7 bases line up with TRBD1. This CDR3 is built from 14 residues. Germline CDR1 and CDR2: SEHNR and FQNEAQ (reference sequence). Trimming removed 1 base from V and 5 bases from J; junction bases left unmatched: 4. The variable domain in full, completed from reference TRBV7-9 and TRBJ2-5, reads DTGVSQNPRHKITKRGQNVTFRCDPISEHNRLYWYRQTLGQGPEFLTYFQNEAQLEKSRLLSDRFSAERPKGSFSTLEIQRTEQGDSAMYLCASSLGTGRETQYFGPGTRLLVL.

The chain recombines TRBV6-5 with TRBJ1-5, with 7 nucleotides matching TRBD1. The germline V gene encodes CDR1 MNHEY and CDR2 SVGAGI. CDR3 size: 16 residues. Losses at the gene ends were 2 bases for V and 4 bases for J; bases not matched to a gene: 8. The CDR3 is CASSYRRQGLNQPQHF. The CDR3 DNA reads as TGTGCCAGCAGTTACCGACGACAGGGATTAAATCAGCCCCAGCATTTT.

This chain links TRBV30 with TRBJ2-5; perhaps TRBD2 as D (6 bases). In germline, CDR1 is GTSNPN, CDR2 SVGIG (reference sequence). CDR3 length: 14 amino acids. Trimming pared 1 base from V and 3 bases from J, leaving 12 bases between. This CDR3 is CAWSGSPGEETQYF. In nucleotides, the CDR3 is TGTGCCTGGAGTGGGTCGCCGGGGGAAGAGACCCAGTACTTC.

The rearrangement uses TRBV4-3 and TRBJ1-6; D is unclear. Germline CDR1 reads LGHNA; CDR2 reads YSLEER. V lost 5 bases and J lost 6, with 14 bases in between. The CDR3 has 15 amino acids. CDR3 in DNA: TGCGCCAGCAGCGCCACGGAACGGGGTAATTCACCCCTCCACTTT. It encodes CASSATERGNSPLHF.

The V gene is TRBV6-6, the J gene TRBJ2-3, with 10 bases that match TRBD2. Germline lookup yields CDR1 MNHNY and CDR2 SVGAGI (reference sequence). This CDR3 region has 11 residues. J lost 14 bases, V lost 5 bases, and 4 bases had no gene match. CDR3 loop: CASSAGLAPYF. The CDR3 DNA sequence: TGTGCCAGCAGTGCGGGACTAGCGCCGTATTTT.

V usage is TRBV5-4 and J usage is TRBJ1-1; tentatively, D is TRBD1 (5 bases). Trimming cost V 4 bases and J 6 bases, with 19 bases left between them. The germline V gene has CDR1 SGHNT and CDR2 YYREEE (reference sequence). The CDR3 has 15 amino acids. The CDR3 is CASSLGAGMVAEAFF. Written as DNA, the CDR3 is TGTGCCAGCAGCCTAGGGGCAGGGATGGTGGCTGAAGCTTTCTTT.

The V and J genes are TRBV7-9 and TRBJ1-1, with 7 bases aligning to TRBD1. The J segment lost 2 bases and the V segment lost 7 bases, leaving 13 bases of the junction unmatched. This CDR3 has 16 residues. Per the germline V gene, CDR1 is SEHNR and CDR2 is FQNEAQ (reference sequence). CDR3 in DNA: TGTGCCAGCACCCCTACGCCGACAGGGATAAACACTGAAGCTTTCTTT. Protein: CASTPTPTGINTEAFF.

This clone was seen more than once but under ten times. The chain joins TRBV7-9 to TRBJ2-5; no definite D call. Germline V gene data show CDR1 as SEHNR and CDR2 as FQNEAQ (reference sequence). Trimming stripped 2 bases from V and 4 bases from J, with 5 bases between. The CDR3 is 12 amino acids. CDR3 nucleotides: TGTGCCAGCAGCTTACTAGGAGAGACCCAGTACTTC. Its translation: CASSLLGETQYF. The variable domain in full, with the rest retrieved from reference TRBV7-9 and TRBJ2-5, is DTGVSQNPRHKITKRGQNVTFRCDPISEHNRLYWYRQTLGQGPEFLTYFQNEAQLEKSRLLSDRFSAERPKGSFSTLEIQRTEQGDSAMYLCASSLLGETQYFGPGTRLLVL.

The gene calls are TRBV19 and TRBJ2-7; D is possibly TRBD1 (6 bases). Deletions cut 1 base from V and 3 bases from J, with 7 bases between. The CDR3 sequence is 13 residues long. Germline lookup yields CDR1 LNHDA and CDR2 SQIVND (reference sequence). This chain's CDR3 is CASSIGQDYEQYF. DNA of the CDR3: TGTGCCAGTAGTATAGGACAGGACTACGAGCAGTACTTC.

The chain joins TRBV6-5 to TRBJ1-1; D is possibly TRBD1 (5 bases). This CDR3 is built from 14 residues. V was shortened by 2 bases and J by 1 base, with 8 bases between the two germline ends. Germline assignment: CDR1 MNHEY and CDR2 SVGAGI. DNA for the CDR3: TGTGCCAGCAGTTACATCGGGGGGAACACTGAAGCTTTCTTT. Translating gives CASSYIGGNTEAFF.

This clone has a handful of counts. The chain is built from TRBV28 and TRBJ1-1; D is possibly TRBD1 (5 bases). CDR1 and CDR2 from the germline V gene are MDHEN and SYDVKM. The V and J ends lost 5 bases and 6 bases respectively, with 13 bases between them. This CDR3 has 13 amino acids. The CDR3 DNA reads TGTGCCAGCAGTCCCCTAGAGGGGTCTGAAGCTTTCTTT. This encodes CASSPLEGSEAFF.